This T cell receptor (beta chain) stems from a study of blood T cells in healthy people across ages. The study, taken as a whole, reports: Unsorted PBMCs ruled out conclusive naive versus antigen-experienced comparison.

A second PCR of 7 to 11 cycles used a sample-barcoded 5' primer and a J-beta primer mix. TCRdb analysed the 5' RACE reads with MiXCR anew, one entry per CDR3 protein. The sample includes roughly 830,000 distinct CDR3 sequences, around 62% seen only once; the top ten take 25% to 35%. This clonotype came up a few times. Its antigen is undetermined. Trimming took off 4 bases at V and 9 bases at J, with 16 bases between the two ends. There are 13 residues in the CDR3. Germline V CDR1 and CDR2: SGHRS, YFSETQ. The V and J genes are TRBV5-1 and TRBJ1-2, with D perhaps matching TRBD1 (5 bases). Sequencing input: blood. The sequence derives from a man aged 25 to 40 in good health. CDR3 DNA sequence: TGCGCCAGCAGCCACGACAGCGATGTGCGCTACACCTTC. This encodes CASSHDSDVRYTF.